This TCR beta chain was sequenced in a study of T-cell reconstitution after alpha-beta-depleted transplantation in children. This clonotype was seen a few times. Unique molecular identifiers were built into the TCRbeta library. One entry per CDR3 protein, called by TCRdb with MiXCR from the PCR reads. The table includes some 280,000 distinct CDR3 sequences, more than 8% detected once. Trimming left V 3 bases short and J 4 bases short, with 10 bases between. Germline CDR1 reads DFQATT; CDR2 reads SNEGSKA (reference sequence). The CDR3 has 13 residues. Sample: PBMCs from the stem cell graft donor, taken from the stem cell graft. The sequence was obtained from a human donor who donated a stem cell graft to a child with SCID. The genes are TRBV20-1 and TRBJ2-1; the D gene is possibly TRBD2 (5 bases). The CDR3 nucleotides are TGCAGTGCTAGTAGCGTCAAGTACAATGAGCAGTTCTTC. Protein product: CSASSVKYNEQFF.